This entry describes one TCR beta chain. Germline V gene sequence: CDR1 LGHNA, CDR2 YSLEER. V was pared by 2 bases and J by 3 bases, with 6 bases of the junction left unmatched. The CDR3 is made up of 16 amino acids. In the study's own analysis: Using reference gene primer amplification, nucleated cell counts were estimated. Generated by immunoSEQ multiplex PCR, the TCRdb table keeps only in-frame clones and is missing some. The DNA was the basis for D and trimming; V, J and clone size are from that table. Of roughly 64,000 clones listed, 65% to 90% are singletons. This specimen belongs to a study of blood T cell repertoires in COVID-19. Overall study context: Specimens from acute and convalescent COVID-19 originated in the United States, Italy and Spain. From T cells, B-cell-depleted T cells, or PBMCs came the material, which was cDNA or gDNA.

This TCR was recovered from a man over 45 with active COVID-19. The chain joins TRBV4-3 to TRBJ2-7, with TRBD1 matching 11 bases. Sample: peripheral blood. The CDR3 is CASSQRRDRGNYEQYF. The CDR3 region has the DNA TGCGCCAGCAGCCAAAGGAGGGACAGGGGGAACTACGAGCAGTACTTC.